This T cell receptor beta chain stems from a study of blood T cell repertoires in COVID-19. This clone was observed a handful of times. Trimming left V 7 bases short and J 4 bases short, with 23 bases between. The CDR3 has 16 residues. The germline V gene encodes CDR1 SGHAT and CDR2 FQNNGV. This table comes from immunoSEQ multiplex PCR, and its TCRdb copy is limited to in-frame clones, with some not included. The sample records around 140,000 clones, about 80% being singletons. The chain recombines TRBV11-2 with TRBJ2-7, with a weak D call TRBD1 (5 bases). Material: peripheral blood. The receptor was isolated from a man in his 70s who had recovered from COVID-19. CDR3 in DNA: TGTGCCAGCATCAACTTAAGGGGCGGCCTCCCATACGAGCAGTACTTC. Protein product: CASINLRGGLPYEQYF.